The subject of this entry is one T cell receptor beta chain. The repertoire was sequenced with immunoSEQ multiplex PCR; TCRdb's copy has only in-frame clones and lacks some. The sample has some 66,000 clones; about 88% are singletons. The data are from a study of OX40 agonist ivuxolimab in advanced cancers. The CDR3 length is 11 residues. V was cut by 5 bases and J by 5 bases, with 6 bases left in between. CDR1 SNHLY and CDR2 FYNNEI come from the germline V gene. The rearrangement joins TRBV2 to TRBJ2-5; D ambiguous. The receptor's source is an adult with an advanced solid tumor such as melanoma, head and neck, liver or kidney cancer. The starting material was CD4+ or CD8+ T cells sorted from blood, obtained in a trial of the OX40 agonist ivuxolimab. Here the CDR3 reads CASSQWETQYF. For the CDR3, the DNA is TGTGCCAGCAGTCAATGGGAGACCCAGTACTTC.